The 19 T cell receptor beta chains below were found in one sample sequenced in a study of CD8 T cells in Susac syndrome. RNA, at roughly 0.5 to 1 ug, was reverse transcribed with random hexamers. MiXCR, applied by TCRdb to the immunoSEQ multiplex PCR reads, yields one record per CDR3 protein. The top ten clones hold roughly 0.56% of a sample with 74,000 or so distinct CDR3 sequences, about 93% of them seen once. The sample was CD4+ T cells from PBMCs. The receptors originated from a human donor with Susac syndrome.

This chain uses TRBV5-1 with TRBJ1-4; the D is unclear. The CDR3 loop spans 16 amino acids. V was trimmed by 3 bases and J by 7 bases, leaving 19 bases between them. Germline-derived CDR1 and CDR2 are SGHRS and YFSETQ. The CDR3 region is CASSSSDLVRGEKLFF. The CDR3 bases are TGCGCCAGCAGCTCCTCCGACCTCGTCCGGGGTGAAAAACTGTTTTTT. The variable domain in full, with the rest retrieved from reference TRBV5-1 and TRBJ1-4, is KAGVTQTPRYLIKTRGQQVTLSCSPISGHRSVSWYQQTPGQGLQFLFEYFSETQRNKGNFPGRFSGRQFSNSRSEMNVSTLELGDSALYLCASSSSDLVRGEKLFFGSGTQLSVL.

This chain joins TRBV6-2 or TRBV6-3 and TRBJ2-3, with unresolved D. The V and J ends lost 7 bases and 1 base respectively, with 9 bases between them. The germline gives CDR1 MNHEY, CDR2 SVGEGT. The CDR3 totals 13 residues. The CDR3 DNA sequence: TGTGCCAGCACGAACGCTCGCACAGATACGCAGTATTTT. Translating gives CASTNARTDTQYF.

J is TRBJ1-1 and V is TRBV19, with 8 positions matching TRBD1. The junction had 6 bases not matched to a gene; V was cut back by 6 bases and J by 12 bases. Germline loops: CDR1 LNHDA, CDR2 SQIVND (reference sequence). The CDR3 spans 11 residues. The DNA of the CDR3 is TGTGCCAGTAGGGACAGGGAGATAACTTTCTTT. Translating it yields CASRDREITFF.

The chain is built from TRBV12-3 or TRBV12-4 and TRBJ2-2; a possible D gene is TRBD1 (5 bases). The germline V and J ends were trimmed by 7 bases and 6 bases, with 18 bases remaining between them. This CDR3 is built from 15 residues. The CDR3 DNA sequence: TGTGCCAGCACCCCCATGCGCTTAGGGGCCGGGGAGCTGTTTTTT. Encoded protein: CASTPMRLGAGELFF.

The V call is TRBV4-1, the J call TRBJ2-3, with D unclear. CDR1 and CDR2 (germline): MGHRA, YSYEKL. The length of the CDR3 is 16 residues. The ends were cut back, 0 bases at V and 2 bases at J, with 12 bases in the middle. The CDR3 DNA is TGCGCCAGCAGCCAAGAGGGCTACCGATTCACAGATACGCAGTATTTT. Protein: CASSQEGYRFTDTQYF.

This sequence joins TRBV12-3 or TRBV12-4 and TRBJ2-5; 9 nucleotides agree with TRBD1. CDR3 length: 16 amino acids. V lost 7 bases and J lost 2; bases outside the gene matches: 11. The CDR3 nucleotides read TGTGCCAGCACCCTGGGACAGGGAAGTAGACAAGAGACCCAGTACTTC. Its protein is CASTLGQGSRQETQYF.

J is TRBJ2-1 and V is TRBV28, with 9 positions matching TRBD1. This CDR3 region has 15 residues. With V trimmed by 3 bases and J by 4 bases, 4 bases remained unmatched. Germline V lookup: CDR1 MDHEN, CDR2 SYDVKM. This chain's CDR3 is CASSFRTGAYNEQFF. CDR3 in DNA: TGTGCCAGCAGTTTTCGGACAGGGGCATACAATGAGCAGTTCTTC. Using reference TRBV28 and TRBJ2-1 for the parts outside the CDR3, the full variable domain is DVKVTQSSRYLVKRTGEKVFLECVQDMDHENMFWYRQDPGLGLRLIYFSYDVKMKEKGDIPEGYSVSREKKERFSLILESASTNQTSMYLCASSFRTGAYNEQFFGPGTRLTVL.

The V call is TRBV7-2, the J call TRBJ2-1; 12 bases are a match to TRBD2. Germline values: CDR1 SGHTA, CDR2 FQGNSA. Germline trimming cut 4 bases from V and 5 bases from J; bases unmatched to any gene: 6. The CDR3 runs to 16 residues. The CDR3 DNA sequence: TGTGCCAGCAGCTCTGGACTAGCGGGAAGTAACAATGAGCAGTTCTTC. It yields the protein CASSSGLAGSNNEQFF. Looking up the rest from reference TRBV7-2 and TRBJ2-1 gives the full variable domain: GAGVSQSPSNKVTEKGKDVELRCDPISGHTALYWYRQSLGQGLEFLIYFQGNSAPDKSGLPSDRFSAERTGGSVSTLTIQRTQQEDSAVYLCASSSGLAGSNNEQFFGPGTRLTVL.

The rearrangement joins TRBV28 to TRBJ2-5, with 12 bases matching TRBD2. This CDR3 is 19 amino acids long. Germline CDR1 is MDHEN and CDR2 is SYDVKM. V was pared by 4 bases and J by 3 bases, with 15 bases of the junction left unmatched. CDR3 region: CASSSLAQWTSGIKETQYF. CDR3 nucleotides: TGTGCCAGCAGTTCCCTGGCCCAATGGACTAGCGGGATAAAAGAGACCCAGTACTTC. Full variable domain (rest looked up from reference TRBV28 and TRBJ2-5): DVKVTQSSRYLVKRTGEKVFLECVQDMDHENMFWYRQDPGLGLRLIYFSYDVKMKEKGDIPEGYSVSREKKERFSLILESASTNQTSMYLCASSSLAQWTSGIKETQYFGPGTRLLVL.

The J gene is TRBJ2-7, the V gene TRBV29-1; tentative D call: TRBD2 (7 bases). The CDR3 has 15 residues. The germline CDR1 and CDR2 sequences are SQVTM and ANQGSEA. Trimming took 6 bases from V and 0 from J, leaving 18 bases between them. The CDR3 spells CSVRGGQLSSYEQYF. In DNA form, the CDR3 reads TGCAGCGTGAGGGGGGGTCAGTTGAGCTCCTACGAGCAGTACTTC.

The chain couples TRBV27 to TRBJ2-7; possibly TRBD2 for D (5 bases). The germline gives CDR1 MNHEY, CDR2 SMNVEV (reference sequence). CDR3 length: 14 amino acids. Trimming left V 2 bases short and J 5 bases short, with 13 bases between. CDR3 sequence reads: CASSLRSGSNEQYF. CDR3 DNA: TGTGCCAGCAGTTTAAGGTCTGGGAGCAACGAGCAGTACTTC.

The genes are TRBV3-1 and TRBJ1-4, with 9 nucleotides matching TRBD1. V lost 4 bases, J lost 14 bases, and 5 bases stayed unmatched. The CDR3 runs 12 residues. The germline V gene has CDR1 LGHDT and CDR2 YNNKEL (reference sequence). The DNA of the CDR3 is TGTGCCAGCAGCCCGCGGGACAGGGTCCTGTTTTTT. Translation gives CASSPRDRVLFF.

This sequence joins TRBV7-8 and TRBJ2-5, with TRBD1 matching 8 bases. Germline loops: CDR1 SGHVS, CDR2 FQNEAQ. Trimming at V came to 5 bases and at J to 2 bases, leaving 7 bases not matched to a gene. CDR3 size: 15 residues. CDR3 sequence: CASSHGQGGQETQYF. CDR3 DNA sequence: TGTGCCAGCAGCCACGGACAGGGAGGTCAAGAGACCCAGTACTTC.

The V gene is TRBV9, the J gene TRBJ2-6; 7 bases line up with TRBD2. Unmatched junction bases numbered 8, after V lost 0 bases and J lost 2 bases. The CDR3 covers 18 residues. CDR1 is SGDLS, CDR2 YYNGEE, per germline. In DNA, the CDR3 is TGTGCCAGCAGCGTAGCCGGGGAGGGTCTAGCTGGGGCCAACGTCCTGACTTTC. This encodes CASSVAGEGLAGANVLTF.

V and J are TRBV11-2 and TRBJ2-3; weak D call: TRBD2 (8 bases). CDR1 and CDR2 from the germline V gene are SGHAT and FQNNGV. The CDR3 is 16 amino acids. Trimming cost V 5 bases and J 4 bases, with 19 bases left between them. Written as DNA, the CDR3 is TGTGCCAGCAGCCCCTTGACCGGGAGGGGGCCAGATACGCAGTATTTT. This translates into CASSPLTGRGPDTQYF.

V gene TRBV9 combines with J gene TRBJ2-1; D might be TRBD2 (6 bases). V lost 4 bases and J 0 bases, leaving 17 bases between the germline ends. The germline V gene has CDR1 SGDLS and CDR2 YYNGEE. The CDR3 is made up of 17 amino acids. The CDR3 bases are TGTGCCAGCAGCCTCTCCGGGACTCCCGGCTCCTACAATGAGCAGTTCTTC. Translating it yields CASSLSGTPGSYNEQFF. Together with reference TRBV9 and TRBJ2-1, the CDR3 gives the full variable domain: DSGVTQTPKHLITATGQRVTLRCSPRSGDLSVYWYQQSLDQGLQFLIQYYNGEERAKGNILERFSAQQFPDLHSELNLSSLELGDSALYFCASSLSGTPGSYNEQFFGPGTRLTVL.

The CDR3 DNA sequence: TGTGCCAGCAGCGTAGACCTGCAAGATACGCAGTATTTT. It specifies CASSVDLQDTQYF. This sequence joins TRBV9 and TRBJ2-3; D is unclear. The germline V gene encodes CDR1 SGDLS and CDR2 YYNGEE. V dropped 0 bases and J dropped 5 bases, with 7 bases sitting between them. This CDR3 is built from 13 residues.

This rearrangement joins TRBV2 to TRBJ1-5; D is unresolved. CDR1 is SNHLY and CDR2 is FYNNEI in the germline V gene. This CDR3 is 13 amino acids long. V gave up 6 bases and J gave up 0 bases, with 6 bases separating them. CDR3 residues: CASSQDSNQPQHF. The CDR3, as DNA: TGTGCCAGCAGCCAAGATAGCAATCAGCCCCAGCATTTT.

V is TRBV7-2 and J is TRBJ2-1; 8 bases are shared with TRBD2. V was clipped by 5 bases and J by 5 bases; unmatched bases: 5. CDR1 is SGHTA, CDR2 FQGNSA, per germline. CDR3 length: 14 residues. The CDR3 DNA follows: TGTGCCAGCAGCCACGGGACTAGTAACAATGAGCAGTTCTTC. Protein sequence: CASSHGTSNNEQFF. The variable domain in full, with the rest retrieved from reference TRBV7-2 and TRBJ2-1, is GAGVSQSPSNKVTEKGKDVELRCDPISGHTALYWYRQSLGQGLEFLIYFQGNSAPDKSGLPSDRFSAERTGGSVSTLTIQRTQQEDSAVYLCASSHGTSNNEQFFGPGTRLTVL.